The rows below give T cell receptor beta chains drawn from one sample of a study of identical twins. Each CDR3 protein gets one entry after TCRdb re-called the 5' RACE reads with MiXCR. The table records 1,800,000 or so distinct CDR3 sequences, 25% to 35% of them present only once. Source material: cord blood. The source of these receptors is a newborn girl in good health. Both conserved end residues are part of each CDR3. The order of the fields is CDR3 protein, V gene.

CASSRWVTTDTQYF	TRBV28
CASAKPPWGWNEQFF	TRBV19
CASSTRDNSYEQYF	TRBV5-1
CASSLDEGAIWADTQYF	TRBV7-2
CSARSLADTDTQYF	TRBV20-1
CAWSVLTNQPQHF	TRBV30
CASSFRRYNEQFF	TRBV7-2
CATRGLVDVVTQYF	TRBV6-5
CASSLGLGQAGAYEQYF	TRBV13
CASSLGHSTGELFF	TRBV5-6
CSARRGPSGNEQFF	TRBV20-1
CASSTGQGARAFF	TRBV5-1